Sequencing of this T cell receptor (beta chain) was carried out in a study of blood T cell repertoires in COVID-19. Overall study context: Sources were T cells, B-cell-depleted T cells, or PBMCs; the material itself was cDNA or gDNA.

The protocol was immunoSEQ multiplex PCR, while the TCRdb copy is restricted to in-frame clones and leaves out a portion. In the table there are about 200,000 clones, 86% of which are singletons. CDR1 is GTSNPN, CDR2 SVGIG, per germline (reference sequence). This CDR3 has 15 residues. Trimming cost V 0 bases and J 1 base; bases outside gene matches: 2. J is TRBJ2-4 and V is TRBV30, with 8 nucleotides matching TRBD1. This TCR was recovered from a woman in her forties or fifties with acute or convalescent COVID-19. Sequenced input: peripheral blood. CDR3 sequence reads: CAWSVQGAAKNIQYF. CDR3 nucleotides: TGTGCCTGGAGTGTTCAGGGGGCGGCCAAAAACATTCAGTACTTC.